The text below deals with one T cell receptor beta chain. This sample stems from a study of blood T cell repertoires in COVID-19. The method was immunoSEQ multiplex PCR; TCRdb's version includes in-frame clones alone and lacks a portion of them. The profile shows about 250,000 clones, around four fifths of them singletons. The germline CDR1 and CDR2 sequences are LNHDA and SQIVND (reference sequence). This CDR3 is 14 amino acids long. With V trimmed by 5 bases and J by 3 bases, 6 bases remained unmatched. This TCR was recovered from a man between 45 and 60 years old with acute or convalescent COVID-19. The rearrangement uses TRBV19 and TRBJ2-5, with 7 bases that match TRBD1. The sequencing sample was made of peripheral blood. The DNA for the CDR3 is TGTGCCAGTAGTGAGACAGGGTTAGAAGAGACCCAGTACTTC. Translated: CASSETGLEETQYF.